Listed here are 12 T cell receptor beta chains from one sample, sequenced in a study of cytotoxic CD8 clonotypes in ibrutinib-treated CLL. Method: immunoSEQ multiplex PCR; TCRdb's copy keeps in-frame clones and lacks some. This sample carries 330,000 or so clones, 60% to 80% of them seen once, and the ten largest clones take around 6.5%. Sequenced here: PBMCs, sampled after 36 months of ibrutinib treatment. Source of these receptors: a human donor with chronic lymphocytic leukemia.

This clone was observed once. The rearrangement uses TRBV15 and TRBJ2-7, with D possibly being TRBD1 (6 bases). Germline lookup yields CDR1 LNHNV and CDR2 YYDKDF (reference sequence). This CDR3 is 15 amino acids long. Trimming shortened V by 1 base and J by 5 bases, and 15 bases separated the two germline ends. CDR3 sequence (DNA): TGTGCCACCAGCAGAGCGGTCAGGGGATTCGACGAGCAGTACTTC. Protein: CATSRAVRGFDEQYF.

Only a few counts were recorded for this clone. This chain connects TRBV5-4 to TRBJ1-1, with D unresolved. Germline V lookup: CDR1 SGHNT, CDR2 YYREEE (reference sequence). There are 13 residues in the CDR3. Trimming pared 0 bases from V and 9 bases from J, leaving 12 bases between. CDR3 sequence reads: CASSLGIDQKAFF. The DNA for the CDR3 is TGTGCCAGCAGCTTGGGGATAGATCAAAAAGCTTTCTTT.

Of note for this clone: This same CDR3 is encoded by further DNA sequences in the sample. The chain carries TRBV10-2 and TRBJ2-4; D is undetermined. Germline CDR1 reads WSHSY; CDR2 reads SAAADI. The CDR3 has 14 residues. With 3 bases removed from V and 0 bases from J, the gap between germline ends came to 6 bases. The CDR3 is CASSEYLAKNIQYF. CDR3 DNA: TGCGCCAGCAGTGAATATTTAGCCAAAAACATTCAGTACTTC.

The CDR3 spells CASSGGERQQYF. CDR3 nucleotide sequence: TGTGCCAGCAGTGGCGGGGAAAGGCAGCAGTACTTC. The chain couples TRBV7-2 to TRBJ2-7; maybe TRBD2 (6 bases). Trimming took off 6 bases at V and 8 bases at J, with 14 bases between the two ends. Germline V gene lookup returns CDR1 SGHTA and CDR2 FQGNSA. The CDR3 loop spans 12 amino acids.

The V call is TRBV7-9, the J call TRBJ1-5; D unclear. V gave up 5 bases and J gave up 6 bases, with 14 bases separating them. The germline V gene encodes CDR1 SEHNR and CDR2 FQNEAQ (reference sequence). The CDR3 runs to 14 residues. The CDR3 reads CASSPGLSSQPQHF. The DNA of the CDR3 is TGTGCCAGCAGCCCTGGACTGAGTAGTCAGCCCCAGCATTTT. The entire variable domain, with the rest obtained from reference TRBV7-9 and TRBJ1-5, is as follows: DTGVSQNPRHKITKRGQNVTFRCDPISEHNRLYWYRQTLGQGPEFLTYFQNEAQLEKSRLLSDRFSAERPKGSFSTLEIQRTEQGDSAMYLCASSPGLSSQPQHFGDGTRLSIL.

The J gene is TRBJ1-6, the V gene TRBV11-2; no firm D call. V was shortened by 0 bases and J by 5 bases, with 8 bases between the two germline ends. Looked up from germline, CDR1 is SGHAT and CDR2 is FQNNGV. This CDR3 spans 15 amino acids. The CDR3 here is CASSLEAGDNSPLHF. The DNA for the CDR3 is TGTGCCAGCAGCTTAGAAGCAGGAGATAATTCACCCCTCCACTTT.

The chain has TRBV4-1 and TRBJ1-6; no clear D gene. The CDR3 runs 18 residues. V lost 3 bases, J lost 0 bases, and 15 bases lay in between. Germline V lookup: CDR1 MGHRA, CDR2 YSYEKL. This chain's CDR3 is CASSHGLGGSSYNSPLHF. DNA for the CDR3: TGCGCCAGCAGCCACGGTCTAGGCGGGAGCTCCTATAATTCACCCCTCCACTTT.

This clone was seen only once. The chain recombines TRBV19 with TRBJ2-2; 8 bases agree with TRBD2. CDR3 length equals 20 residues. The J segment lost 4 bases and the V segment lost 1 base, leaving 17 bases of the junction unmatched. Germline lookup yields CDR1 LNHDA and CDR2 SQIVND (reference sequence). The CDR3 reads CASSIVDSGAPARSTGELFF. DNA for the CDR3: TGTGCCAGTAGTATAGTGGATAGCGGGGCACCCGCGCGGAGCACCGGGGAGCTGTTTTTT.

This clone was detected once. The genes are TRBV5-1 and TRBJ2-1, with TRBD2 matching over 12 bases. CDR3 length: 15 residues. The germline CDR1 and CDR2 sequences are SGHRS and YFSETQ. V lost 4 bases and J lost 3; bases outside the gene matches: 2. DNA of the CDR3: TGCGCCAGCAGCCAGACTAGCGGGGGCTACAATGAGCAGTTCTTC. Translating gives CASSQTSGGYNEQFF.

The rearrangement links TRBV6-1 to TRBJ2-7; D ambiguous. Looked up from germline, CDR1 is MNHNS and CDR2 is SASEGT. With 2 bases removed from V and 3 bases from J, the gap between germline ends came to 14 bases. The CDR3 covers 15 residues. CDR3 amino acids: CASSERLSPIYEQYF. As DNA, the CDR3 is TGTGCCAGCAGTGAAAGGCTCTCCCCCATCTACGAGCAGTACTTC.

This clone was seen just once. The J gene is TRBJ2-1, the V gene TRBV5-1; 7 nucleotides line up with TRBD2. Unmatched junction bases numbered 5, after V lost 4 bases and J lost 1 base. CDR3 length: 15 amino acids. The V gene's germline CDR1 is SGHRS and CDR2 YFSETQ. CDR3 loop: CASSPRTRSYNEQFF. For the CDR3, the DNA is TGCGCCAGCAGCCCTAGGACTAGGTCCTACAATGAGCAGTTCTTC.

In this sample, this clone turned up many times. The same CDR3 can be traced to other DNA sequences in this sample. The rearrangement links TRBV28 to TRBJ2-3; D is undetermined. The CDR3 loop spans 15 amino acids. V was clipped by 5 bases and J by 2 bases, with 14 bases between them. The V gene's germline CDR1 is MDHEN and CDR2 SYDVKM. The CDR3 is CASSPPSGLTDTQYF. The CDR3 coding sequence is TGTGCCAGCAGTCCCCCCTCGGGCCTCACAGATACGCAGTATTTT.